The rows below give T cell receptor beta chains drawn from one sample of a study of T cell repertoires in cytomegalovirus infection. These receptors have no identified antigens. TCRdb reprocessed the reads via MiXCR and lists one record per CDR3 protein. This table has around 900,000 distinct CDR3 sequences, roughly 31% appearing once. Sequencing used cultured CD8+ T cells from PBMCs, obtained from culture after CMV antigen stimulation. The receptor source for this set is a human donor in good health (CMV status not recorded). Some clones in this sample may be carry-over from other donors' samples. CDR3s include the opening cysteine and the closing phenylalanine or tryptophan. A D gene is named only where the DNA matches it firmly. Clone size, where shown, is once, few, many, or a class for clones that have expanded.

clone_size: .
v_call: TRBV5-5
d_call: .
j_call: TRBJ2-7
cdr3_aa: CASSLSNGVPYEQYF
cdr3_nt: TGTGCCAGCAGCTTGTCCAACGGGGTTCCCTACGAGCAGTACTTC

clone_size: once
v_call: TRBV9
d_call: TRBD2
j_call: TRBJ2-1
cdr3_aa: CASSVESSGGSDEQFF
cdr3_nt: TGTGCCAGCAGCGTAGAGTCTAGCGGGGGGTCGGATGAGCAGTTCTTC

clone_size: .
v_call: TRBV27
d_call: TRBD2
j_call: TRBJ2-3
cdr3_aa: CASSLSTSGARDTQYF
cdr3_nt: TGTGCCAGCAGTTTATCGACTAGCGGGGCAAGAGATACGCAGTATTTT

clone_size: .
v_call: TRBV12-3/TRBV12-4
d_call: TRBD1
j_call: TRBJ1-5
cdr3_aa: CASSSYAGTGLRLQPQHF
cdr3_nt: TGTGCCAGCAGTTCGTACGCCGGGACAGGGCTCAGGTTGCAGCCCCAGCATTTT

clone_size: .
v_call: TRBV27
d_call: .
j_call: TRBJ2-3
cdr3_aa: CASSLESTGRSTDTQYF
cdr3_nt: TGTGCCAGCAGTTTAGAGAGTACGGGCAGGTCCACAGATACGCAGTATTTT

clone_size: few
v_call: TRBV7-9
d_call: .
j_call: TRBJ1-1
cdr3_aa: CASSLETDRPNTEAFF
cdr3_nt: TGTGCCAGCAGCTTAGAAACTGACAGGCCGAACACTGAAGCTTTCTTT

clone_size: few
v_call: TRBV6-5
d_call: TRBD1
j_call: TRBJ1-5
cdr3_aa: CASRGGQNNQPQHF
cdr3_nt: TGTGCCAGCAGAGGGGGACAGAACAATCAGCCCCAGCATTTT

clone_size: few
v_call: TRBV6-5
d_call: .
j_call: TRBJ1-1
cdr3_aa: CASSYGWGGHNTEAFF
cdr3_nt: TGTGCCAGCAGTTACGGGTGGGGGGGGCATAACACTGAAGCTTTCTTT

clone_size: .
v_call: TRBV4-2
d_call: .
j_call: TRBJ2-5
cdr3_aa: CASSPLLGGQETQYF
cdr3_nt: TGTGCCAGCAGCCCCCTCCTAGGGGGCCAAGAGACCCAGTACTTC

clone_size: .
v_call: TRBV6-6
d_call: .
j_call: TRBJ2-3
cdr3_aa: CASSYSGDGTDTQYF
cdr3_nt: TGTGCCAGCAGTTACTCGGGGGATGGGACAGATACGCAGTATTTT

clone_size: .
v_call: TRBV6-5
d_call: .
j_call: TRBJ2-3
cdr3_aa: CASSYLGTWEDTQYF
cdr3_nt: TGTGCCAGCAGTTACTTGGGGACATGGGAAGATACGCAGTATTTT

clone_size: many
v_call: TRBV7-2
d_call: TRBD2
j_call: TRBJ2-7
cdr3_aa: CASSLDGLADTYEQYF
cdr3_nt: TGTGCCAGCAGCTTAGACGGACTAGCGGATACCTACGAGCAGTACTTC

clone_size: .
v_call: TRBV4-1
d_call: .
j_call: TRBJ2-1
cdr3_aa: CASSQDESTNEQFF
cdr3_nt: TGCGCCAGCAGCCAAGATGAATCCACTAATGAGCAGTTCTTC

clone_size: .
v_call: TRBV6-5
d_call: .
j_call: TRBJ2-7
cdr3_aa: CASSYGKIYEQYF
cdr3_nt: TGTGCCAGCAGTTACGGAAAGATCTACGAGCAGTACTTC

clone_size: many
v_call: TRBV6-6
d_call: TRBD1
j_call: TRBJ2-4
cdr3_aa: CASSYSKQGIAKNIQYF
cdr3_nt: TGTGCCAGCAGTTACTCGAAACAGGGGATCGCCAAAAACATTCAGTACTTC

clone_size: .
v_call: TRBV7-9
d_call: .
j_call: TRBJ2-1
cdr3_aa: CASSGGVSVGDEQFF
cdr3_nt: TGTGCCAGCAGTGGCGGGGTGTCGGTCGGAGATGAGCAGTTCTTC

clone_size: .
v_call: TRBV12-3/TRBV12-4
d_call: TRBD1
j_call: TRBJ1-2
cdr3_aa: CASSPRWGQGAVIDYGYTF
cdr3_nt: TGTGCCAGCAGTCCTCGATGGGGACAGGGGGCTGTCATTGACTATGGCTACACCTTC

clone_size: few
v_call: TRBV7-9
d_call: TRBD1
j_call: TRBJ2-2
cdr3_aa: CASSPRTGTNTGELFF
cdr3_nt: TGTGCCAGCAGCCCGCGGACAGGAACCAACACCGGGGAGCTGTTTTTT

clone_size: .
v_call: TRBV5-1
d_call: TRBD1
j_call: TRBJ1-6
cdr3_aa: CASSSFRDRGSPLHF
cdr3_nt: TGCGCCAGCAGCTCGTTCCGGGACAGAGGGTCACCCCTCCACTTT

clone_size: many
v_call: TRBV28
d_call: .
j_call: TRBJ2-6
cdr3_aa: CASSTYLLRDMVTGANVLTF
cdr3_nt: TGTGCCAGCAGCACTTACCTCCTCCGGGACATGGTGACAGGGGCCAACGTCCTGACTTTC

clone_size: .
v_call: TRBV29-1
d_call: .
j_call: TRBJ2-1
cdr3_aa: CSVNLQGNEQFF
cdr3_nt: TGCAGCGTTAACTTACAGGGCAATGAGCAGTTCTTC

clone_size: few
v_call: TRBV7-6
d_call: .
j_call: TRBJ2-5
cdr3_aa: CASSFLEARKETQYF
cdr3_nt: TGTGCCAGCAGCTTTCTGGAAGCCAGAAAAGAGACCCAGTACTTC

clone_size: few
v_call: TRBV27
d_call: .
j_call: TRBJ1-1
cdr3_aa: CASSFISGQTNTEAFF
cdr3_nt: TGTGCCAGCAGTTTTATATCCGGACAGACGAACACTGAAGCTTTCTTT

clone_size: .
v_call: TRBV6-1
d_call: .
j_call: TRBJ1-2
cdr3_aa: CASQVNFGIGAFF
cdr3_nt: .

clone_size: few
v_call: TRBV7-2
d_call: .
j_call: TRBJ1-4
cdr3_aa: CASSLGLGEKLFF
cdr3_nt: TGTGCCAGCAGCTTAGGGTTAGGGGAAAAACTGTTTTTT